A single sample gave rise to the 4 T cell receptor beta chains below, sequenced in a study of cytomegalovirus exposure and HLA in healthy donors. The PCR made use of 60 Vbeta and 13 Jbeta primers. TCRdb's table, derived via immunoSEQ multiplex PCR, lists solely in-frame clones and lacks some. The table has some 56,000 clones, about four fifths seen once. The sample taken for sequencing was PBMCs. Receptors were obtained from a woman aged 40 to 50 in good health and CMV-seronegative.

CDR3 in amino acids: CATSPTGVYGYTF. CDR3 coding DNA: TGTGCCACCAGCCCGACAGGGGTCTATGGCTACACCTTC. The chain couples TRBV15 to TRBJ1-2; 8 positions agree with TRBD1. Per germline, CDR1 LNHNV and CDR2 YYDKDF (reference sequence). CDR3 length: 13 residues. Trimming at V came to 5 bases and at J to 4 bases, leaving 3 bases not matched to a gene. The entire variable domain, with the rest obtained from reference TRBV15 and TRBJ1-2, is as follows: DAMVIQNPRYQVTQFGKPVTLSCSQTLNHNVMYWYQQKSSQAPKLLFHYYDKDFNNEADTPDNFQSRRPNTSFCFLDIRSPGLGDTAMYLCATSPTGVYGYTFGSGTRLTVV.

The chain has TRBV4-3 and TRBJ2-7, with 7 bases aligning to TRBD1. The CDR3 contains 16 residues. Trimming took 0 bases from V and 2 from J; bases not matched to a gene: 7. The V gene's germline CDR1 is LGHNA and CDR2 YSLEER. The CDR3: CASSQERLGQPYEQYF. The CDR3 DNA follows: TGCGCCAGCAGCCAAGAGAGGTTGGGACAGCCCTACGAGCAGTACTTC.

This clone was observed a handful of times. The chain carries TRBV27 and TRBJ2-7; TRBD1 matches at 8 bases. In germline, CDR1 is MNHEY, CDR2 SMNVEV (reference sequence). Losses at the gene ends were 5 bases for V and 5 bases for J; bases not matched to a gene: 8. The CDR3 is made up of 14 amino acids. CDR3 in DNA: TGTGCCAGCAGTGAAGGGGCAGGGGGCCACGAGCAGTACTTC. Its translation: CASSEGAGGHEQYF.

The chain links TRBV18 to TRBJ2-5; D may be TRBD1 (6 bases). The ends were cut back, 4 bases at V and 1 base at J, with 7 bases in the middle. The CDR3 extends over 13 amino acids. Germline lookup yields CDR1 KGHSH and CDR2 LQKENI. The CDR3 here is CASSRDIQETQYF. In DNA form, the CDR3 reads TGTGCCAGCTCACGGGACATCCAAGAGACCCAGTACTTC. The variable domain in full, with the rest retrieved from reference TRBV18 and TRBJ2-5, is NAGVMQNPRHLVRRRGQEARLRCSPMKGHSHVYWYRQLPEEGLKFMVYLQKENIIDESGMPKERFSAEFPKEGPSILRIQQVVRGDSAAYFCASSRDIQETQYFGPGTRLLVL.